These 21 T cell receptor beta chains were all obtained from the same sample, sequenced in a study of blood T cell repertoires in COVID-19. Sequencing used immunoSEQ multiplex PCR; TCRdb keeps in-frame clones, though not all of them. The data contain 250,000 or so clones, more than 80% of them singletons. Source material: peripheral blood. The origin of the receptors is a young man with COVID-19, enrolled during active disease.

This chain joins TRBV27 and TRBJ1-6; 7 bases are shared with TRBD1. Germline values: CDR1 MNHEY, CDR2 SMNVEV (reference sequence). The junction had 6 bases not matched to a gene; V was cut back by 3 bases and J by 4 bases. The CDR3 totals 16 residues. CDR3 residues: CASSLGGTAYNSPLHF. The CDR3 nucleotides are TGTGCCAGCAGTTTGGGCGGGACAGCATATAATTCACCCCTCCACTTT.

This rearrangement joins TRBV27 to TRBJ1-2; a possible D gene is TRBD1 (6 bases). The V and J ends lost 6 bases and 7 bases respectively, with 18 bases between them. Germline V gene sequence: CDR1 MNHEY, CDR2 SMNVEV (reference sequence). This CDR3 comprises 14 residues. The DNA of the CDR3 is TGTGCCAGCAGCCCAATCACAGGGTTGGCTGGCTACACCTTC. It encodes CASSPITGLAGYTF.

The chain joins TRBV2 to TRBJ2-2, with D perhaps matching TRBD1 (6 bases). V gave up 5 bases and J gave up 4 bases, with 11 bases separating them. The CDR3 spans 14 residues. Per the germline V gene, CDR1 is SNHLY and CDR2 is FYNNEI. The CDR3 DNA follows: TGTGCCAGCAGTCTGGACAGCTCCACCGGGGAGCTGTTTTTT. As protein: CASSLDSSTGELFF.

This clone appeared once. The chain uses TRBV5-1 and TRBJ1-3; the D is unclear. The germline V and J ends were trimmed by 0 bases and 4 bases, with 11 bases remaining between them. CDR3 length equals 15 residues. CDR1 SGHRS and CDR2 YFSETQ come from the germline V gene. CDR3 nucleotides: TGCGCCAGCAGCTTGGGAGGGCAGCTGGGAAACACCATATATTTT. Its protein product is CASSLGGQLGNTIYF.

The chain uses TRBV12-5 and TRBJ2-7; D not resolved. The CDR3 runs 15 residues. Germline V lookup: CDR1 LGHNT, CDR2 FRNRAP. Trimming took off 7 bases at V and 0 bases at J, with 16 bases between the two ends. The CDR3 loop is CASVSPNMNSYEQYF. DNA for the CDR3: TGTGCTAGTGTTTCCCCAAACATGAACTCCTACGAGCAGTACTTC.

This chain links TRBV29-1 with TRBJ2-7; 8 nucleotides agree with TRBD1. With 5 bases clipped from V and 3 bases from J, the junction kept 12 bases outside the gene matches. The germline CDR1 and CDR2 sequences are SQVTM and ANQGSEA. This CDR3 contains 15 residues. CDR3 DNA sequence: TGCAGCGTTAACCAAGTAGTGGGACAGGTCTACGAGCAGTACTTC. This encodes CSVNQVVGQVYEQYF.

The gene calls are TRBV5-1 and TRBJ1-5, with TRBD1 as a possible D gene (5 bases). This CDR3 comprises 15 residues. V gave up 1 base and J gave up 4 bases, with 12 bases separating them. Germline loops: CDR1 SGHRS, CDR2 YFSETQ. The CDR3 is CASSLIGGRNQPQHF. CDR3 sequence (DNA): TGCGCCAGCAGCTTGATCGGGGGTAGGAATCAGCCCCAGCATTTT.

This chain joins TRBV20-1 and TRBJ2-3; 7 positions agree with TRBD2. Germline V lookup: CDR1 DFQATT, CDR2 SNEGSKA (reference sequence). The CDR3 loop spans 16 amino acids. The V segment lost 3 bases and the J segment 2 bases; nucleotides outside the gene matches: 11. The CDR3 nucleotides read TGCAGTGCTAGTCAGGGCGGGAGCCTTCACACAGATACGCAGTATTTT. This sequence encodes CSASQGGSLHTDTQYF.

This clone was recorded only once. V and J are TRBV28 and TRBJ1-2, with 8 bases identical to TRBD1. The CDR3 totals 14 residues. The junction had 7 bases not matched to a gene; V was cut back by 4 bases and J by 6 bases. The germline CDR1 and CDR2 sequences are MDHEN and SYDVKM. The CDR3 spells CASSSRQGADGYTF. CDR3 sequence (DNA): TGTGCCAGCAGTTCCCGGCAGGGGGCGGATGGCTACACCTTC.

This rearrangement joins TRBV9 to TRBJ1-6; 9 nucleotides align to TRBD1. The germline V gene has CDR1 SGDLS and CDR2 YYNGEE. The CDR3 loop spans 16 amino acids. Trimming removed 0 bases from V and 8 bases from J; junction bases left unmatched: 6. CDR3 residues: CASSVGEYRGHSPLHF. The CDR3 region has the DNA TGTGCCAGCAGCGTAGGGGAATACAGGGGGCATTCACCCCTCCACTTT.

J is TRBJ1-2 and V is TRBV5-4; tentative D call: TRBD1 (5 bases). CDR1 and CDR2 (germline): SGHNT, YYREEE (reference sequence). This CDR3 contains 14 residues. Deletions cut 4 bases from V and 4 bases from J, with 14 bases between. Here the CDR3 reads CASSNQGWAYGYTF. As DNA, the CDR3 is TGTGCCAGCAGCAACCAGGGTTGGGCCTATGGCTACACCTTC.

V is TRBV18 and J is TRBJ2-2; D is unresolved. This CDR3 contains 14 residues. V shed 1 base and J shed 6 bases, with 9 bases lying between them. CDR1 and CDR2 (germline): KGHSH, LQKENI. As DNA, the CDR3 is TGTGCCAGCTCACCACGAGACAATCCCGGGGAGCTGTTTTTT. Translating gives CASSPRDNPGELFF.

The chain is built from TRBV10-3 and TRBJ2-7, with TRBD1 matching over 7 bases. The V segment lost 7 bases and the J segment 3 bases; nucleotides outside the gene matches: 6. CDR3 size: 13 residues. Germline V CDR1 and CDR2: ENHRY, SYGVKD. The chain's CDR3 is CAIKGTEFYEQYF. CDR3 nucleotide sequence: TGTGCCATCAAAGGGACAGAATTCTACGAGCAGTACTTC.

The V call is TRBV11-2, the J call TRBJ1-2; the match to TRBD1 covers 10 bases. The CDR3 is 17 residues long. The V gene's germline CDR1 is SGHAT and CDR2 FQNNGV. The trim removed 0 bases at V and 5 bases at J, leaving 9 bases unmatched. The CDR3 nucleotides are TGTGCCAGCAGCTTAGATGCTACGACAGGGGGCGGGTATGGCTACACCTTC. Its translation: CASSLDATTGGGYGYTF.

V and J are TRBV18 and TRBJ1-4, with D perhaps TRBD1 (5 bases). The germline gives CDR1 KGHSH, CDR2 LQKENI. V lost 4 bases and J 5 bases, leaving 14 bases between the germline ends. CDR3 length equals 15 residues. DNA of the CDR3: TGTGCCAGCTCACGTTTCGACAGTCAAAATGAAAAACTGTTTTTT. Translation: CASSRFDSQNEKLFF.

With regard to this clone: The germline gene is not matched at one end of the junction; a read error may be the cause. This sequence joins TRBV12-3 or TRBV12-4 and TRBJ2-7; D is unclear. This CDR3 contains 11 residues. Here the CDR3 reads CASSLGTSQYF. The CDR3 DNA is TGTGCCAGCAGCTTAGGAACGAGTCAGTACTTC.

This clone has just one count. DNA for the CDR3: TGTGCCAGCAGCCCCAGCGGGGCACCCTTGAATGAGCAGTTCTTC. Translation gives CASSPSGAPLNEQFF. The J gene is TRBJ2-1, the V gene TRBV9, with 7 bases aligning to TRBD2. The CDR3 runs 15 residues. Germline assignment: CDR1 SGDLS and CDR2 YYNGEE. V shed 4 bases and J 7 bases; nucleotides not matched to a gene: 11.

This sequence joins TRBV4-3 and TRBJ2-7, with D uncertain. Trimming shortened V by 1 base and J by 0 bases, and 22 bases separated the two germline ends. This CDR3 has 19 residues. Germline lookup yields CDR1 LGHNA and CDR2 YSLEER. The CDR3 sequence: CASSQVPPGTVGGSYEQYF. In DNA, the CDR3 is TGCGCCAGCAGCCAAGTTCCGCCCGGTACCGTAGGCGGCTCCTACGAGCAGTACTTC.

The CDR3 is CASSEALLRAGNTIYF. In DNA form, the CDR3 reads TGTGCCAGCAGTGAAGCGCTTCTCAGGGCTGGAAACACCATATATTTT. V gene TRBV2 combines with J gene TRBJ1-3; D might be TRBD1 (5 bases). The V end was cut by 0 bases, the J end by 2 bases, with 11 bases between. The length of the CDR3 is 16 residues. The germline CDR1 and CDR2 sequences are SNHLY and FYNNEI.

The chain combines TRBV30 with TRBJ2-7; 10 nucleotides agree with TRBD2. Germline trimming cut 3 bases from V and 0 bases from J; bases unmatched to any gene: 5. This CDR3 is built from 15 residues. Germline loops: CDR1 GTSNPN, CDR2 SVGIG (reference sequence). The chain's CDR3 is CAWRVTSGTSYEQYF. For the CDR3, the DNA is TGTGCCTGGAGAGTTACTAGCGGGACCTCCTACGAGCAGTACTTC.

J is TRBJ1-5 and V is TRBV24-1, with 7 bases identical to TRBD1. The trim removed 3 bases at V and 0 bases at J, leaving 1 base unmatched. This CDR3 contains 15 residues. Germline V gene sequence: CDR1 KGHDR, CDR2 SFDVKD. The DNA of the CDR3 is TGTGCCACCAGTGATGGGACAGATAGCAATCAGCCCCAGCATTTT. Amino acids: CATSDGTDSNQPQHF.